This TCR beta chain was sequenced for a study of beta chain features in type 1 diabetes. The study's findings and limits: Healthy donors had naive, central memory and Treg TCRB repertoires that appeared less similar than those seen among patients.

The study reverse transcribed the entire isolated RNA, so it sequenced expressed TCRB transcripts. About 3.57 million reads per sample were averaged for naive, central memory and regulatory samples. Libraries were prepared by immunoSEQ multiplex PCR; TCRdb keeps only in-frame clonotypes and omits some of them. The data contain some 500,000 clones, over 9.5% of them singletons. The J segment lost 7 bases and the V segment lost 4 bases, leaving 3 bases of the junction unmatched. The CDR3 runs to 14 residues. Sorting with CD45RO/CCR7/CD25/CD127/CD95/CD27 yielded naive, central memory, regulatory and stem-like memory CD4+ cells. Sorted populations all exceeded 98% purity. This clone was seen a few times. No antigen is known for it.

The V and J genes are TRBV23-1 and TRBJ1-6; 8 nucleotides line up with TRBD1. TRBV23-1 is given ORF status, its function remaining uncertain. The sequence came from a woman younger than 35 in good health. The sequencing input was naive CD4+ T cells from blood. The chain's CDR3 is CASSPGQANSPLHF. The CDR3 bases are TGCGCCAGCAGTCCGGGACAGGCAAATTCACCCCTCCACTTT.